This T cell receptor beta chain was found in a study of technical replicates of blood from a few donors. Only in-frame clones appear in the TCRdb table, and some are missing; sequencing was by immunoSEQ multiplex PCR. The repertoire consists of over 70,000 clones, with 90% to 95% occurring once and the leading ten covering about 0.4%. J was trimmed by 1 base and V by 4 bases; bases with no gene match: 6. The CDR3 is 16 amino acids. In germline, CDR1 is SGHRS, CDR2 YFSETQ. Sequenced material: T cells isolated from PBMCs. This chain links TRBV5-1 with TRBJ1-3, with 9 bases aligning to TRBD1. This receptor was obtained from a human donor in good health. In DNA form, the CDR3 reads TGCGCCAGCAGCGCTGGGACAGGGTATTCTGGAAACACCATATATTTT. Amino acid sequence: CASSAGTGYSGNTIYF.